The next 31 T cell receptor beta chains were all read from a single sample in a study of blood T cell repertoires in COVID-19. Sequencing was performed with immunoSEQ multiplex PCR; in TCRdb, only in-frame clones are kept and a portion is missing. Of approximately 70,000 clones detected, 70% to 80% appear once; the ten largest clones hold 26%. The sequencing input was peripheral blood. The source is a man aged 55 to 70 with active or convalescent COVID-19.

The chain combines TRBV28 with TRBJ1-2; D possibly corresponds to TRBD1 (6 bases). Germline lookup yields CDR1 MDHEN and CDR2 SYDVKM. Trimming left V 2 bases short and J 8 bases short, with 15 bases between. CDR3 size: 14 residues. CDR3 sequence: CASSLMGAGKGYTF. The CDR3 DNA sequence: TGTGCCAGCAGTTTAATGGGGGCAGGGAAAGGCTACACCTTC.

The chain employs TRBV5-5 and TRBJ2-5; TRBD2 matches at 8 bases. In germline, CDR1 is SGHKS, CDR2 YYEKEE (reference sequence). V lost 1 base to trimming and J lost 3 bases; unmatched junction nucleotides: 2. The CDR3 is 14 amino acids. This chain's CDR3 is CASSLYSGEETQYF. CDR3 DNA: TGTGCCAGCAGCTTGTATAGCGGGGAAGAGACCCAGTACTTC. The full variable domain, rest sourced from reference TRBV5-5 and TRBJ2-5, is DAGVTQSPTHLIKTRGQQVTLRCSPISGHKSVSWYQQVLGQGPQFIFQYYEKEERGRGNFPDRFSARQFPNYSSELNVNALLLGDSALYLCASSLYSGEETQYFGPGTRLLVL.

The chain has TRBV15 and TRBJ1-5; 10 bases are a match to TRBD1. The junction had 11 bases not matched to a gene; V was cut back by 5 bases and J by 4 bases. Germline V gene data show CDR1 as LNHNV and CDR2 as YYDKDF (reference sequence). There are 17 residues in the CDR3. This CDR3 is CATSPSGTGVGNQPQHF. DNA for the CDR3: TGTGCCACCAGCCCATCCGGGACAGGGGTTGGGAATCAGCCCCAGCATTTT.

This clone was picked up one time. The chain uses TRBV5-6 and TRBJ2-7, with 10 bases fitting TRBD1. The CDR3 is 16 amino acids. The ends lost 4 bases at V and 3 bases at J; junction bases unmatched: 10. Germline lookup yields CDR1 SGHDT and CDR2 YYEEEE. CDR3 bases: TGTGCCAGCAGCACCCGACAGGGGGCTATCGTCTACGAGCAGTACTTC. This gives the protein CASSTRQGAIVYEQYF.

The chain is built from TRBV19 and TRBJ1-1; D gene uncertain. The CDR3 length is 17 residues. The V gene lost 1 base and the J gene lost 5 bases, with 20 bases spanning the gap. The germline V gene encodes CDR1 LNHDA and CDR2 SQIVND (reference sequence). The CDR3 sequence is CASSIARRFPLGTEAFF. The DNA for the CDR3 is TGTGCCAGTAGTATAGCCCGGAGGTTCCCTCTGGGGACTGAAGCTTTCTTT.

This chain's CDR3 is CATRAATNEKLFF. The CDR3 region has the DNA TGTGCCACCAGGGCAGCAACTAATGAAAAACTGTTTTTT. The chain recombines TRBV24-1 with TRBJ1-4; D is undetermined. There are 13 residues in the CDR3. V gave up 7 bases and J gave up 0 bases, with 5 bases separating them. Germline V CDR1 and CDR2: KGHDR, SFDVKD.

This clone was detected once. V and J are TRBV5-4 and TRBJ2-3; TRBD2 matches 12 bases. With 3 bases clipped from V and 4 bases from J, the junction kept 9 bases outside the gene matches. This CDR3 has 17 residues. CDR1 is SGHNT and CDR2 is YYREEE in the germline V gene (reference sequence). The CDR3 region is CASSSDLAGGPPDTQYF. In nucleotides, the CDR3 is TGTGCCAGCAGCTCGGACCTAGCGGGGGGGCCTCCAGATACGCAGTATTTT. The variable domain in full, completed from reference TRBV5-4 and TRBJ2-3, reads ETGVTQSPTHLIKTRGQQVTLRCSSQSGHNTVSWYQQALGQGPQFIFQYYREEENGRGNFPPRFSGLQFPNYSSELNVNALELDDSALYLCASSSDLAGGPPDTQYFGPGTRLTVL.

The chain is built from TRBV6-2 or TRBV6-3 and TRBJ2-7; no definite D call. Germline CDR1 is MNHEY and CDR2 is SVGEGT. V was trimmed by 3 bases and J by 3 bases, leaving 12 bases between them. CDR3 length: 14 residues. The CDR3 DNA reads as TGTGCCAGCAGTTATAATCCCCGACTCTACGAGCAGTACTTC. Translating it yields CASSYNPRLYEQYF.

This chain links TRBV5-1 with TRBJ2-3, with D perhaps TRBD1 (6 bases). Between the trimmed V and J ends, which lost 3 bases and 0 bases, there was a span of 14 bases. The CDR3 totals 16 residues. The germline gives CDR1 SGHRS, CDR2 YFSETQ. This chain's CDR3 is CASSSGTLASTDTQYF. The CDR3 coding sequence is TGCGCCAGCAGCTCAGGGACATTAGCTAGCACAGATACGCAGTATTTT.

The DNA of the CDR3 is TGTGCCAGCAGCCATAGACAGGGGGCAAACACCATATATTTT. Its protein product is CASSHRQGANTIYF. This chain joins TRBV3-1 (or the pseudogene TRBV3-2) and TRBJ1-3, with 10 bases matching TRBD1. V gave up 3 bases and J gave up 6 bases; unmatched junction bases: 2. The germline V gene encodes CDR1 LGHDT and CDR2 YNNKEL (reference sequence). This CDR3 has 14 amino acids.

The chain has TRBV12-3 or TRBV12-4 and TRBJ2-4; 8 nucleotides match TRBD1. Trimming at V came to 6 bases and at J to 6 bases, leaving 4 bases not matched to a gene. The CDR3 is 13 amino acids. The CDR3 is CASSSGQGNIQYF. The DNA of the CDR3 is TGTGCCAGCAGCTCCGGACAGGGAAACATTCAGTACTTC.

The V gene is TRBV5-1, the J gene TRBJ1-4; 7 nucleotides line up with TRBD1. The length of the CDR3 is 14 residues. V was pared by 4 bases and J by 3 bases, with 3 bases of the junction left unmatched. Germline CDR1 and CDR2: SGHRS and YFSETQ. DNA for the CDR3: TGCGCCAGCAGCCTGGACAGGCCTAATGAAAAACTGTTTTTT. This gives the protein CASSLDRPNEKLFF.

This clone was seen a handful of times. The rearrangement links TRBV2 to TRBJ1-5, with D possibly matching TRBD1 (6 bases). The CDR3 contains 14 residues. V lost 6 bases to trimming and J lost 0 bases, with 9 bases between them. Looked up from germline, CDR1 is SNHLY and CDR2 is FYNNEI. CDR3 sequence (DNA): TGTGCCAGCAGCGACAGGTATAGCAATCAGCCCCAGCATTTT. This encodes CASSDRYSNQPQHF.

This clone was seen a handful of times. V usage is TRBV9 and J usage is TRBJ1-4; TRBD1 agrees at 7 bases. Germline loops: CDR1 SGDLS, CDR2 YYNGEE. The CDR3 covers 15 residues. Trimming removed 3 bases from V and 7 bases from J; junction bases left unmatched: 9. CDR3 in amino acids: CASSGTTGKSEKLFF. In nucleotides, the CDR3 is TGTGCCAGCAGCGGGACGACAGGGAAAAGTGAAAAACTGTTTTTT.

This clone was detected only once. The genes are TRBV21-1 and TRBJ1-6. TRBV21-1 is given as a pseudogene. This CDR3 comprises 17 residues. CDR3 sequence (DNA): TGTGCCAGCAGCAAAGGAAAGACTCACTCCTATAATTCACCCCTCCACTTT. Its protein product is CASSKGKTHSYNSPLHF.

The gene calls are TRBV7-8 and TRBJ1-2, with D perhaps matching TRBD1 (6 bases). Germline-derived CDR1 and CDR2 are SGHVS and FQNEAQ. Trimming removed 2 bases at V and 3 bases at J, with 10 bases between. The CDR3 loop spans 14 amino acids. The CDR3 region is CASSLTGQYYGYTF. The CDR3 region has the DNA TGTGCCAGCAGCTTAACTGGACAGTACTATGGCTACACCTTC.

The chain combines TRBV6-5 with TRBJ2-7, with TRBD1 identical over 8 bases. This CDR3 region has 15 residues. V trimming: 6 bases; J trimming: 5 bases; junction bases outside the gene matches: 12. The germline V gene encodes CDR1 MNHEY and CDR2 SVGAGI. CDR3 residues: CASRAGQGVWHEQYF. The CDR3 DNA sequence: TGTGCCAGCAGAGCTGGACAGGGTGTCTGGCACGAGCAGTACTTC.

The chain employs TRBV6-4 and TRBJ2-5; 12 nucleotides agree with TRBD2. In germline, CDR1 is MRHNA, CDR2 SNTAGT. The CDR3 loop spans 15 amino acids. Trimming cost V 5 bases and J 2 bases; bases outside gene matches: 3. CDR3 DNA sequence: TGTGCCAGCAGTCGGACTAGCGGGGCTCAAGAGACCCAGTACTTC. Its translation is CASSRTSGAQETQYF.

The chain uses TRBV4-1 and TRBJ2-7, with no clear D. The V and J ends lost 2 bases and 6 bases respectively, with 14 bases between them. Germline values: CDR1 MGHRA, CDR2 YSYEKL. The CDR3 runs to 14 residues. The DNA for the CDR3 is TGCGCCAGCAGCCAACCGGGTACCCTCTCCGAGCAGTACTTC. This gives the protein CASSQPGTLSEQYF.

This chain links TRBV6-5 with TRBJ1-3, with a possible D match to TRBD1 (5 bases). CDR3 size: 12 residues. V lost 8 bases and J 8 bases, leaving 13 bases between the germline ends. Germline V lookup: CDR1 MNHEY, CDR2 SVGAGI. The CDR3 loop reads CASGQGRDTIYF. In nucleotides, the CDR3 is TGTGCCAGCGGGCAGGGTCGGGACACCATATATTTT.

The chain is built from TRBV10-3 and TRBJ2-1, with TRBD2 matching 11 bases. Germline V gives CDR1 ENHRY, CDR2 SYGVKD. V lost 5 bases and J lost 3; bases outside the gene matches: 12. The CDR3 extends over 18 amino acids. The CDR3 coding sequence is TGTGCCATCAGTAAAGATAGCCTTAGCGGGGGGGACTACAATGAGCAGTTCTTC. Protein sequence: CAISKDSLSGGDYNEQFF.

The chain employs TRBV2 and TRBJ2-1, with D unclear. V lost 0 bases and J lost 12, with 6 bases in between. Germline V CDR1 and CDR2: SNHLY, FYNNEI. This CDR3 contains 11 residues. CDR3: CASSEATGQFF. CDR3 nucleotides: TGTGCCAGCAGTGAAGCGACGGGGCAGTTCTTC.

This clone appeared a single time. CDR3 DNA sequence: TGTGCCAGCAGCCCTCGGGTGGGAGGAGGATATACAGGATACAATGAGCAGTTCTTC. This translates into CASSPRVGGGYTGYNEQFF. The rearrangement uses TRBV13 and TRBJ2-1; TRBD2 is a possible D gene (6 bases). Germline V gene data show CDR1 as PRHDT and CDR2 as FYEKMQ (reference sequence). The CDR3 totals 19 residues. V lost 5 bases to trimming and J lost 4 bases, with 27 bases between them.

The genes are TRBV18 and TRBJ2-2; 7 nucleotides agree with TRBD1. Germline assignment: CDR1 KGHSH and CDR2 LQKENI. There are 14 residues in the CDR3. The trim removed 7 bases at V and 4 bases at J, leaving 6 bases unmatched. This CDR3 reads CASYSTGITGELFF. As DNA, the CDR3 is TGTGCCAGCTACTCGACAGGGATCACCGGGGAGCTGTTTTTT.

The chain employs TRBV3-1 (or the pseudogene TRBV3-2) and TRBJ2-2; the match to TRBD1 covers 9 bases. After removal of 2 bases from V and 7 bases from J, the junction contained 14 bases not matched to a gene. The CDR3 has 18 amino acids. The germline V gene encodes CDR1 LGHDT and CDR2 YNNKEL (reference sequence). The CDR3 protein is CASSQTPQSDRGGGELFF. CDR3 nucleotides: TGTGCCAGCAGCCAAACCCCCCAATCGGACAGGGGAGGCGGGGAGCTGTTTTTT.

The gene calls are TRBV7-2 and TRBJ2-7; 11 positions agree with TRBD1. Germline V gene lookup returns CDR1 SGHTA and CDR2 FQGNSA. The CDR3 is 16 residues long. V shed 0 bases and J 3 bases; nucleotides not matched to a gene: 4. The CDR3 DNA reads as TGTGCCAGCAGCTTAGCTCCGGGACAGGGGGTCTACGAGCAGTACTTC. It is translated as CASSLAPGQGVYEQYF.

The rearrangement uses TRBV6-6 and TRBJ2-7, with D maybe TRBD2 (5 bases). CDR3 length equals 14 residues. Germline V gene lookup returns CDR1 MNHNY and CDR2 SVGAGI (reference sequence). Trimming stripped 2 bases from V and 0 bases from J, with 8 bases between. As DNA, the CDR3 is TGTGCCAGCAGTTACACGACTAACTCCTACGAGCAGTACTTC. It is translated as CASSYTTNSYEQYF.

CDR3 in amino acids: CASSMRFLGQSSYNSPLHF. DNA for the CDR3: TGTGCCAGTAGTATGAGGTTCCTGGGACAGAGCTCCTATAATTCACCCCTCCACTTT. The V and J genes are TRBV19 and TRBJ1-6; 7 nucleotides line up with TRBD1. This CDR3 comprises 19 residues. The germline V gene encodes CDR1 LNHDA and CDR2 SQIVND (reference sequence). V lost 3 bases and J lost 0; bases outside the gene matches: 11.

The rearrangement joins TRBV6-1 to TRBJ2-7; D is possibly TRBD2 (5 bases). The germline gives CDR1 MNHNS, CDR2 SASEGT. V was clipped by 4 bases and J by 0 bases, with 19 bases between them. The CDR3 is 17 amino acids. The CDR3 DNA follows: TGTGCCAGCAGTGCCCCCGGCGGGCAATCTTACTCCTACGAGCAGTACTTC. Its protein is CASSAPGGQSYSYEQYF.

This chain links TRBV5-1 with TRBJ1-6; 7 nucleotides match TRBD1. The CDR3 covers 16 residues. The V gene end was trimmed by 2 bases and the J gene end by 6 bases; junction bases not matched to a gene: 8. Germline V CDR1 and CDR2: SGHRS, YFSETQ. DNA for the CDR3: TGCGCCAGCAGCTTTACAGGGGCGCAAAGTAATTCACCCCTCCACTTT. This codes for CASSFTGAQSNSPLHF.

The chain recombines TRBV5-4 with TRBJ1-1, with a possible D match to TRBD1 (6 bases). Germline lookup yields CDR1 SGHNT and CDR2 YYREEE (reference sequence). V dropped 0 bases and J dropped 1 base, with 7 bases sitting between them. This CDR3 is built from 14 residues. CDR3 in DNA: TGTGCCAGCAGCTTGGAAGGGGGGAACACTGAAGCTTTCTTT. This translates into CASSLEGGNTEAFF.